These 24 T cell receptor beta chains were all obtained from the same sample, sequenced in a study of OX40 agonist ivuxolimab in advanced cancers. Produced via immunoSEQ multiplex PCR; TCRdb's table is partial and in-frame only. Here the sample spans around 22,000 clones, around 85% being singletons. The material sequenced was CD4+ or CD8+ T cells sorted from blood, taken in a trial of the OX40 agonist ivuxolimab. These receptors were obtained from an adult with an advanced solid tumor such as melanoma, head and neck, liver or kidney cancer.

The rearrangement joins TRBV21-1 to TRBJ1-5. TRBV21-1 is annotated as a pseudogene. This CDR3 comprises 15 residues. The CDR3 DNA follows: TGTGCCAGCAGCAAAGCTCGGGAATTGAACCAGCCCCAGCATTTT. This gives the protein CASSKARELNQPQHF.

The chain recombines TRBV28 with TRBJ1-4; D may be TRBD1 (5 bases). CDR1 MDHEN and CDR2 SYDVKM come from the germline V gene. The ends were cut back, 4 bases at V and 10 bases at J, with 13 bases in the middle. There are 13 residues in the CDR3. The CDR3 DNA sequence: TGTGCCAGCAGTTCCCCGGTGGGGGGAAAACTGTTTTTT. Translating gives CASSSPVGGKLFF. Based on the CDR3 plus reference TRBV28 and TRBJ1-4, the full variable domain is DVKVTQSSRYLVKRTGEKVFLECVQDMDHENMFWYRQDPGLGLRLIYFSYDVKMKEKGDIPEGYSVSREKKERFSLILESASTNQTSMYLCASSSPVGGKLFFGSGTQLSVL.

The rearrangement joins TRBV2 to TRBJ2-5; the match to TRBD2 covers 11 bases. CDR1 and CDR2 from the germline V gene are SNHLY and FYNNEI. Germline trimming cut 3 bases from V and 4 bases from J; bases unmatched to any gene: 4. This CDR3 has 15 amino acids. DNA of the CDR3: TGTGCCAGCAGTGAGGGCCTAGCGGGGGGAGAGACCCAGTACTTC. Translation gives CASSEGLAGGETQYF.

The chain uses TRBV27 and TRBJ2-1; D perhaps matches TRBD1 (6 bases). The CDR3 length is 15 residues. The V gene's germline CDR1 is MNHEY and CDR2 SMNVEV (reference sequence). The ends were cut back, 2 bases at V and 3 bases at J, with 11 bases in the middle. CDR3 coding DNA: TGTGCCAGCAGTTTAACTACAGGGTTCTACAATGAGCAGTTCTTC. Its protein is CASSLTTGFYNEQFF.

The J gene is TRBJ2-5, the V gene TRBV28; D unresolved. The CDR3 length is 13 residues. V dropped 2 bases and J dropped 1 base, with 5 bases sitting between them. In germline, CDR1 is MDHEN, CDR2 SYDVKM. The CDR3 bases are TGTGCCAGCAGTTTACCCCTCCAAGAGACCCAGTACTTC. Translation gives CASSLPLQETQYF.

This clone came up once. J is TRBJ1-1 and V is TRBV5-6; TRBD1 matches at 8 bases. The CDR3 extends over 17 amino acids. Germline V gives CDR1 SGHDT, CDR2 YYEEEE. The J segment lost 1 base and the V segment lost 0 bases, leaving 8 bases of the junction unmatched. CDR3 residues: CASSLEWQGAWNTEAFF. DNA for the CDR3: TGTGCCAGCAGCTTGGAATGGCAGGGGGCCTGGAACACTGAAGCTTTCTTT.

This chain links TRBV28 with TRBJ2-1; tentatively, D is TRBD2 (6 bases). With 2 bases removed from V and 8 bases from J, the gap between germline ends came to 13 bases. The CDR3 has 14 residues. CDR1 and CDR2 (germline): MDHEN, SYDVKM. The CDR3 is CASSLSGSWDEQFF. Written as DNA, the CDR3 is TGTGCCAGCAGTTTAAGCGGGTCATGGGATGAGCAGTTCTTC.

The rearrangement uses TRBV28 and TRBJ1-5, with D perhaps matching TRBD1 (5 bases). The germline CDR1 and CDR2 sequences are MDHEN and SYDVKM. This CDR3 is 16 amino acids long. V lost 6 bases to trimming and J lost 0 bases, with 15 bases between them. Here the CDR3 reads CASSLAGRTSNQPQHF. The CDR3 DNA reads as TGTGCCAGCAGCCTCGCAGGGAGAACTAGCAATCAGCCCCAGCATTTT.

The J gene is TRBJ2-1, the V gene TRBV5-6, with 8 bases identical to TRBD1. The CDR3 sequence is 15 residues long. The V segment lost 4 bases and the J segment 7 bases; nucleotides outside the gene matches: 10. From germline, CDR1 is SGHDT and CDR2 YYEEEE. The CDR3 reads CASSPSRDRRNEQFF. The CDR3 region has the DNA TGTGCCAGCAGCCCGTCCCGGGACAGGCGTAATGAGCAGTTCTTC.

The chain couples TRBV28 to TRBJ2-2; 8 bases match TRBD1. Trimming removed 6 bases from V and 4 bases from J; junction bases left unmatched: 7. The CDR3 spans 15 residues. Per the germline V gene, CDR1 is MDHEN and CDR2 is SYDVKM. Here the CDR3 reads CASSRPTGVTGELFF. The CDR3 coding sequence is TGTGCCAGCAGCCGCCCGACAGGGGTCACCGGGGAGCTGTTTTTT.

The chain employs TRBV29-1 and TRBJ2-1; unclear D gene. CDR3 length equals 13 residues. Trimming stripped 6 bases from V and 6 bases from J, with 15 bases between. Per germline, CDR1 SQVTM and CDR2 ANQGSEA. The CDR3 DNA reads TGCAGCGTGAAGCCGGGTGGGGTCAATGAGCAGTTCTTC. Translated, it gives CSVKPGGVNEQFF.

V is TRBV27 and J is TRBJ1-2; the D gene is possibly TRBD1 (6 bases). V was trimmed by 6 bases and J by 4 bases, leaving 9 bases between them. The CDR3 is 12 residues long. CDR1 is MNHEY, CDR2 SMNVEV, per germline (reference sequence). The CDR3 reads CASRGQTYGYTF. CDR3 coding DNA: TGTGCCAGCAGAGGACAGACCTATGGCTACACCTTC.

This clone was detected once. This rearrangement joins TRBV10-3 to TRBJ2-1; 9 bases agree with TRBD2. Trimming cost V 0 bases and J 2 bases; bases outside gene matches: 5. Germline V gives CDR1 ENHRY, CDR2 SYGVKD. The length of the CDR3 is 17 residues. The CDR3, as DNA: TGTGCCATCAGTGAGTCGGAAGCGGGAGGTCCCTACAATGAGCAGTTCTTC. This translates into CAISESEAGGPYNEQFF.

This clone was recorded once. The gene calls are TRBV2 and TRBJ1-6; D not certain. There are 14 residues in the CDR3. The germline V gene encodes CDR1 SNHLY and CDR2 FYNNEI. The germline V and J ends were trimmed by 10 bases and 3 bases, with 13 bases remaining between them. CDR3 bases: TGTGCCACCCACCTCCGGGACTATAATTCACCCCTCCACTTT. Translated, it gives CATHLRDYNSPLHF.

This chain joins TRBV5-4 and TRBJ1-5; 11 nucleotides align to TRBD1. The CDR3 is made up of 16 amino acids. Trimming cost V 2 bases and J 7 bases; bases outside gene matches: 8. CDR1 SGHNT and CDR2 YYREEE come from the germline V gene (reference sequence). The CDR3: CASSFKGQGAVQPQHF. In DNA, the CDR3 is TGTGCCAGCAGCTTTAAAGGACAGGGGGCGGTCCAGCCCCAGCATTTT. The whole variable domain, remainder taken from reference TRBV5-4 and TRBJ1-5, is ETGVTQSPTHLIKTRGQQVTLRCSSQSGHNTVSWYQQALGQGPQFIFQYYREEENGRGNFPPRFSGLQFPNYSSELNVNALELDDSALYLCASSFKGQGAVQPQHFGDGTRLSIL.

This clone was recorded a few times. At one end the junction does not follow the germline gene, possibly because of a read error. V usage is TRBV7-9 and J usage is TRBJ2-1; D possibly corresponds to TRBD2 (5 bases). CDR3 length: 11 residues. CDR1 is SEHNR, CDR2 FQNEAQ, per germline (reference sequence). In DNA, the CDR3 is TGTGCCAGCAGCTTCGGGGTCTCTTGGCTCTTC. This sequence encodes CASSFGVSWLF.

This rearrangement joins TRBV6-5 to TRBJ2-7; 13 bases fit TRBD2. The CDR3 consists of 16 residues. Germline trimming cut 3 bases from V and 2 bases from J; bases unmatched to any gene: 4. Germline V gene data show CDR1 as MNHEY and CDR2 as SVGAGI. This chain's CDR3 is CASSYLLAGGPYEQYF. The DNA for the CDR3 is TGTGCCAGCAGTTATTTACTAGCGGGAGGGCCCTACGAGCAGTACTTC.

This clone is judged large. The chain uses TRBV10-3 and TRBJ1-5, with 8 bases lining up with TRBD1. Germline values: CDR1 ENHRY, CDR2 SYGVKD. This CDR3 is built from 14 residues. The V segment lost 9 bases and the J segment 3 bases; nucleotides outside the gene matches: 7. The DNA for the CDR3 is TGTGCCATGGGGACAGGAGATCCCAATCAGCCCCAGCATTTT. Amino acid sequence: CAMGTGDPNQPQHF.

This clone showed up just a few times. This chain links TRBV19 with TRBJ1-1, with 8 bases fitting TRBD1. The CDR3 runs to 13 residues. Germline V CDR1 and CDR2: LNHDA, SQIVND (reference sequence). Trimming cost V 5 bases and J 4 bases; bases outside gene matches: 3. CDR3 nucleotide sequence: TGTGCCAGTAGTGTCACAGGGGGCACTGAAGCTTTCTTT. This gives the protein CASSVTGGTEAFF.

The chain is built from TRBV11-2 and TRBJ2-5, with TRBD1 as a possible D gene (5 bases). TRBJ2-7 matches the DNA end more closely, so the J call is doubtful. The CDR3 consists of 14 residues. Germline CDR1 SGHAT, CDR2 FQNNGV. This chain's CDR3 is CASSKQVSFYEQYF. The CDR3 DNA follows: TGTGCCAGCTCAAAACAGGTCTCTTTCTACGAGCAGTACTTC.

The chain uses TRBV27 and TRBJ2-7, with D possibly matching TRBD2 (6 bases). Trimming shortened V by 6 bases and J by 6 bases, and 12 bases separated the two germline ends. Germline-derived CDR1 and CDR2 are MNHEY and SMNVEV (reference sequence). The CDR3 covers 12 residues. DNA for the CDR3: TGTGCCAGCAGCCCCGGAGGGCCCGAGCAGTACTTC. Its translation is CASSPGGPEQYF.

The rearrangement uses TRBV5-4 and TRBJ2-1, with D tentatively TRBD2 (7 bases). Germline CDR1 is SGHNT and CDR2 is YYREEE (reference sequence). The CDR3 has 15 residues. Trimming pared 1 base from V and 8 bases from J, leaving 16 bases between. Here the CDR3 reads CASSLPGGRVDEQFF. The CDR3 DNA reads TGTGCCAGCAGCTTGCCGGGGGGCAGGGTCGATGAGCAGTTCTTC.

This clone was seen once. The CDR3 nucleotides are TGTGCCAGCTCACCACCTCTCAGGGACATACAAGAGACCCAGTACTTC. Protein sequence: CASSPPLRDIQETQYF. The chain links TRBV18 to TRBJ2-5, with TRBD1 as a possible D gene (6 bases). Trimming removed 0 bases from V and 2 bases from J, with 13 bases in between. The CDR3 totals 16 residues. Germline V lookup: CDR1 KGHSH, CDR2 LQKENI.

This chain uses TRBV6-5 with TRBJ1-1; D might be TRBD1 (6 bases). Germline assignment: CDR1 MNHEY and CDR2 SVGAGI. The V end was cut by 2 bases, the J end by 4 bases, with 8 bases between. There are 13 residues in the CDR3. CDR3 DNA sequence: TGTGCCAGCAGTTACGACAGGAGCACTGAAGCTTTCTTT. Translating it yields CASSYDRSTEAFF.